This T cell receptor beta chain was sequenced in a study of OX40 agonist ivuxolimab in advanced cancers. Produced via immunoSEQ multiplex PCR; TCRdb's table is partial and in-frame only. The table shows 40,000 to 60,000 clones, with roughly 88% occurring only once. Germline CDR1 and CDR2: DFQATT and SNEGSKA (reference sequence). V dropped 3 bases and J dropped 1 base, with 4 bases sitting between them. This CDR3 has 11 residues. Baseline, cycle 4 day 1, and cycle 7 day 1 were the blood sampling points. This specimen consisted of CD4+ or CD8+ T cells sorted from blood, obtained in a trial of the OX40 agonist ivuxolimab. The source is an adult with an advanced solid tumor such as melanoma, head and neck, liver or kidney cancer. The rearrangement uses TRBV20-1 and TRBJ2-7, with D unclear. CDR3 sequence (DNA): TGCAGTGCTAGTGGGTCCTACGAGCAGTACTTC. Translated: CSASGSYEQYF.